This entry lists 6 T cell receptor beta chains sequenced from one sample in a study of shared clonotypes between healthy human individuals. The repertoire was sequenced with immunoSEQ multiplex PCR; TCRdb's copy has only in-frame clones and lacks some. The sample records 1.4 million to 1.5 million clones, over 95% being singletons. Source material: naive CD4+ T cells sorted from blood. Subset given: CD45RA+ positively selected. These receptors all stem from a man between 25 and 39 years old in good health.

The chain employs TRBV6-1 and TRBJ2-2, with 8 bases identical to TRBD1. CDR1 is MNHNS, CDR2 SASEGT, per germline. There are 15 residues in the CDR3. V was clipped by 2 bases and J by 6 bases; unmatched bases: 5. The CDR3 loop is CASSERQGPSGELFF. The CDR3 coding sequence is TGTGCCAGCAGTGAACGACAGGGGCCGTCCGGGGAGCTGTTTTTT.

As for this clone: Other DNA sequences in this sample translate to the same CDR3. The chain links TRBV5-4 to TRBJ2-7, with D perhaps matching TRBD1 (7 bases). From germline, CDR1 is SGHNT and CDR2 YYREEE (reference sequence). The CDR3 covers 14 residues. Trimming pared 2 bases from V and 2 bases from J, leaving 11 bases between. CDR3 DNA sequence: TGTGCCAGCAGCTTAGCAGGGGGGACCTACGAGCAGTACTTC. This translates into CASSLAGGTYEQYF.

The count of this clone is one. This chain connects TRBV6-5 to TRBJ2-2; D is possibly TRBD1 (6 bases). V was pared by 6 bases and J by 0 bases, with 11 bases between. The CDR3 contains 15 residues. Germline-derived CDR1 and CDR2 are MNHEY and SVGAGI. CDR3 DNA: TGTGCCAGCAGCCTCAGGGGAACGAACACCGGGGAGCTGTTTTTT. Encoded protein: CASSLRGTNTGELFF.

The CDR3 DNA sequence: TGTGCCAGCAGCGCGACAGCCTCAGGGGGAAATGAAAAACTGTTTTTT. Protein: CASSATASGGNEKLFF. The chain links TRBV5-5 to TRBJ1-4, with 7 bases matching TRBD1. The germline V gene encodes CDR1 SGHKS and CDR2 YYEKEE (reference sequence). There are 16 residues in the CDR3. V was pared by 4 bases and J by 5 bases, with 11 bases of the junction left unmatched.

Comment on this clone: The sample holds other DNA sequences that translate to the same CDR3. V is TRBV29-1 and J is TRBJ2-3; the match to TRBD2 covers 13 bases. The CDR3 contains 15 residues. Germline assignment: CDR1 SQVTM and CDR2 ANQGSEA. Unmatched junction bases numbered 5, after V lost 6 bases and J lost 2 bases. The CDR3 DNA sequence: TGCAGCGTCGCGGGACTAGCGGGACCCACAGATACGCAGTATTTT. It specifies CSVAGLAGPTDTQYF.

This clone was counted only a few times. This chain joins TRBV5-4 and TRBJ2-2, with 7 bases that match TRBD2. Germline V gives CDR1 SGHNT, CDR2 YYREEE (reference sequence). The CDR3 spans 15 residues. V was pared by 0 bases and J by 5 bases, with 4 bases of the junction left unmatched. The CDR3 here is CASSLGVSGTGELFF. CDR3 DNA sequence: TGTGCCAGCAGCTTGGGGGTTAGCGGGACCGGGGAGCTGTTTTTT.